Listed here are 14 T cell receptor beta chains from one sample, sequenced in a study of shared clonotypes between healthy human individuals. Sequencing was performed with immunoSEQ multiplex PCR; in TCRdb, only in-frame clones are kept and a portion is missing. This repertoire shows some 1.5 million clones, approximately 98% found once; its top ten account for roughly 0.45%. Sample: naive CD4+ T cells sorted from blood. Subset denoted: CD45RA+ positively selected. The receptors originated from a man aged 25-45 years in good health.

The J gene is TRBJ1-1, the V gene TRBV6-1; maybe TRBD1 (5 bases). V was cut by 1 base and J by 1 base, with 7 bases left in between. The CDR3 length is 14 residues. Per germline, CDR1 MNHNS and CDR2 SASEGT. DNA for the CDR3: TGTGCCAGCAGTGAAGTAGGGGAGAACACTGAAGCTTTCTTT. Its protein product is CASSEVGENTEAFF.

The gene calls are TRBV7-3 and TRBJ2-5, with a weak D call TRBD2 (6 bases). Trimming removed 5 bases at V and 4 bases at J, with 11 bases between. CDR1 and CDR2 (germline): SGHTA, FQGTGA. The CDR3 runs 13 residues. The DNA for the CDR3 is TGTGCCAGCAGCCCGTCCGGGAGAGAGACCCAGTACTTC. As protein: CASSPSGRETQYF.

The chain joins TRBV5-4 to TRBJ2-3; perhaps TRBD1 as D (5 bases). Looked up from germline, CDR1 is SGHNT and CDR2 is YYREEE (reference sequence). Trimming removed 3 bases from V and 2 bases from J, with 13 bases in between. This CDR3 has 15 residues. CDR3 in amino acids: CASSSDTRVTDTQYF. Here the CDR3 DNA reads TGTGCCAGCAGCTCGGACACTCGTGTCACAGATACGCAGTATTTT. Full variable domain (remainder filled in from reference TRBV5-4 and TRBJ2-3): ETGVTQSPTHLIKTRGQQVTLRCSSQSGHNTVSWYQQALGQGPQFIFQYYREEENGRGNFPPRFSGLQFPNYSSELNVNALELDDSALYLCASSSDTRVTDTQYFGPGTRLTVL.

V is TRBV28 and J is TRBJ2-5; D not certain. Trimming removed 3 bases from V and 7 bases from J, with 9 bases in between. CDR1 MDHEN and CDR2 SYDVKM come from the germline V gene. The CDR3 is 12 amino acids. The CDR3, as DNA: TGTGCCAGCAGTTTTTCCTTGGGGACCCAGTACTTC. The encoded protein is CASSFSLGTQYF. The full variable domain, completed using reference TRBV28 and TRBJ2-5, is DVKVTQSSRYLVKRTGEKVFLECVQDMDHENMFWYRQDPGLGLRLIYFSYDVKMKEKGDIPEGYSVSREKKERFSLILESASTNQTSMYLCASSFSLGTQYFGPGTRLLVL.

CDR3: CASSDTGTVNTEAFF. The CDR3 bases are TGCGCCAGCAGCGATACCGGGACAGTGAACACTGAAGCTTTCTTT. The chain has TRBV5-1 and TRBJ1-1, with TRBD1 matching over 7 bases. In germline, CDR1 is SGHRS, CDR2 YFSETQ. Losses at the gene ends were 4 bases for V and 0 bases for J; bases not matched to a gene: 6. The CDR3 has 15 residues.

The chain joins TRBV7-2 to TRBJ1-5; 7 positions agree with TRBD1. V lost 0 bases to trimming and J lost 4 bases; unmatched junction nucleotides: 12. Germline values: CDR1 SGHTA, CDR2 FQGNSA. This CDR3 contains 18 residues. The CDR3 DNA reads TGTGCCAGCAGCTTAGCGGGATACGGGCAGGGGGGGAATCAGCCCCAGCATTTT. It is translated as CASSLAGYGQGGNQPQHF. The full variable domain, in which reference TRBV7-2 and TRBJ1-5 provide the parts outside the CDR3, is GAGVSQSPSNKVTEKGKDVELRCDPISGHTALYWYRQSLGQGLEFLIYFQGNSAPDKSGLPSDRFSAERTGGSVSTLTIQRTQQEDSAVYLCASSLAGYGQGGNQPQHFGDGTRLSIL.

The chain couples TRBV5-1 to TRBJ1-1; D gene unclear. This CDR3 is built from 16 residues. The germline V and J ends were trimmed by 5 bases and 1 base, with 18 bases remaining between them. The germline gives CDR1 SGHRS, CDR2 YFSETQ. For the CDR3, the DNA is TGCGCCAGCAGTCCCCCAAGTAAGGGTCCGAACACTGAAGCTTTCTTT. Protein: CASSPPSKGPNTEAFF.

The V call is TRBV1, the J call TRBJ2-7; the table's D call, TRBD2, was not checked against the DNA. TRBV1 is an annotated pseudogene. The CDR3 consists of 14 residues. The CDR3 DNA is TGCACCAGCAGGGACCGGGACTTCGCCTACGAGCAGTACTTC. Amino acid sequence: CTSRDRDFAYEQYF.

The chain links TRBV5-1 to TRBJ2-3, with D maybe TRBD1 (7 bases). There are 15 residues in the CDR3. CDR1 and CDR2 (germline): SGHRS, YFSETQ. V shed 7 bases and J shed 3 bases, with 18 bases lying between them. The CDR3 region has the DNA TGCGCCAGCGGGAAGTCAGGGGGAGGTACAGATACGCAGTATTTT. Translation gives CASGKSGGGTDTQYF.

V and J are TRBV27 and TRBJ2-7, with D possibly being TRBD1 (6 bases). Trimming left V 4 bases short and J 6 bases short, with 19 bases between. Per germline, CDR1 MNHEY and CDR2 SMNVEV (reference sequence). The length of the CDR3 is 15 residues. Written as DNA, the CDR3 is TGTGCCAGCAGTTCCCCGCCAGGGGCTCGGGCCGAGCAGTACTTC. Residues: CASSSPPGARAEQYF.

The CDR3 is CAWSVAGDQPQHF. The CDR3 nucleotides are TGTGCCTGGAGTGTAGCGGGGGATCAGCCCCAGCATTTT. The chain combines TRBV30 with TRBJ1-5, with a possible D match to TRBD1 (5 bases). This CDR3 comprises 13 residues. Between the trimmed V and J ends, which lost 0 bases and 5 bases, there was a span of 8 bases. Per the germline V gene, CDR1 is GTSNPN and CDR2 is SVGIG (reference sequence).

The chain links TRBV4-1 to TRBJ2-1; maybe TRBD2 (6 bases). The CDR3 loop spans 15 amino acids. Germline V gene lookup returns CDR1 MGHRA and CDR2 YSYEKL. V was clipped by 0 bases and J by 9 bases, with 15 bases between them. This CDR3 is CASSQEGGAAGEQFF. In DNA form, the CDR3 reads TGCGCCAGCAGCCAAGAGGGAGGCGCCGCTGGTGAGCAGTTCTTC.

CDR3 loop: CASSLESVNYGYTF. CDR3 sequence (DNA): TGCGCCAGCAGCTTGGAGTCGGTAAACTATGGCTACACCTTC. The chain joins TRBV5-1 to TRBJ1-2; D is ambiguous. The CDR3 has 14 amino acids. Per germline, CDR1 SGHRS and CDR2 YFSETQ. Between the trimmed V and J ends, which lost 0 bases and 2 bases, there was a span of 8 bases.

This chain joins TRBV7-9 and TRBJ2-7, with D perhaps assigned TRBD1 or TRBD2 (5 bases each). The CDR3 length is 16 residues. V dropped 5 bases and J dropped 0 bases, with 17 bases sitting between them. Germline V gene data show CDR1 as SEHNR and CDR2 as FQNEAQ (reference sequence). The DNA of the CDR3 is TGTGCCAGCAGCACCCACGGGACGTCTAGCTCCTACGAGCAGTACTTC. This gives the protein CASSTHGTSSSYEQYF.